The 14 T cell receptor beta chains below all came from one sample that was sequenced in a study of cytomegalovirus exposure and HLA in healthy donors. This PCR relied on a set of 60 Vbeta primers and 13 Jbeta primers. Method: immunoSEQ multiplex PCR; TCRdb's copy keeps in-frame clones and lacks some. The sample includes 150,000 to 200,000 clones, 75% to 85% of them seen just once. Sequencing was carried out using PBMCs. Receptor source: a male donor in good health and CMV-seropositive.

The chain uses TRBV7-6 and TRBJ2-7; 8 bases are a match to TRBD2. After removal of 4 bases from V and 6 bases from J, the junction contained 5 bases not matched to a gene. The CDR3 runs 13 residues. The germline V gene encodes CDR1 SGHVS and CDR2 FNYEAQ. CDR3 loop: CASSSGGTGEQYF. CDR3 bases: TGTGCCAGCAGCTCGGGGGGGACGGGCGAGCAGTACTTC.

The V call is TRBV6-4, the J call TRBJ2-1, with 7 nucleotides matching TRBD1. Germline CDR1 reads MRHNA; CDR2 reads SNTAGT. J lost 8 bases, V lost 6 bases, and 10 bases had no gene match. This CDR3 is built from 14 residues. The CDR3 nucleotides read TGTGCCAGCAGGAGACAGGGCACGGAGGATGAGCAGTTCTTC. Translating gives CASRRQGTEDEQFF.

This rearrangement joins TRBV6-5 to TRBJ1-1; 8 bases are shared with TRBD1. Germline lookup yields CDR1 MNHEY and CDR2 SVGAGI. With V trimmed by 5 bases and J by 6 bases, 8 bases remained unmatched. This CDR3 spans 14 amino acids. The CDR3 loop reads CASSRTGLRSEAFF. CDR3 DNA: TGTGCCAGCAGTCGGACAGGGCTCCGCTCTGAAGCTTTCTTT.

CDR3: CASSLLGRGDEQFF. CDR3 bases: TGTGCCAGCAGCCTCCTCGGAAGAGGCGATGAGCAGTTCTTC. The chain links TRBV11-3 to TRBJ2-1, with unresolved D. The CDR3 runs to 14 residues. Trimming pared 5 bases from V and 8 bases from J, leaving 16 bases between. Germline V lookup: CDR1 SGHNT, CDR2 YENEEA.

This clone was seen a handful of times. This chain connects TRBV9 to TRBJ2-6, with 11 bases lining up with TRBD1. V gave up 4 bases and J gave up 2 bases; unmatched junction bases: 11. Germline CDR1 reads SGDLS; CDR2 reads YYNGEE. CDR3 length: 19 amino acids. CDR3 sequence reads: CASSREGQGAVTGANVLTF. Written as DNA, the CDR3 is TGTGCCAGCAGCCGGGAAGGACAGGGGGCAGTGACTGGGGCCAACGTCCTGACTTTC.

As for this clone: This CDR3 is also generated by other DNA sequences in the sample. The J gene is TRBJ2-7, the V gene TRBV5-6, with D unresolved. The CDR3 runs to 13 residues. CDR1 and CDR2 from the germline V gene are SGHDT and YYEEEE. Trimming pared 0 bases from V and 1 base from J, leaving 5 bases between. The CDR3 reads CASSLGQSYEQYF. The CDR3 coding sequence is TGTGCCAGCAGCTTGGGACAATCCTACGAGCAGTACTTC.

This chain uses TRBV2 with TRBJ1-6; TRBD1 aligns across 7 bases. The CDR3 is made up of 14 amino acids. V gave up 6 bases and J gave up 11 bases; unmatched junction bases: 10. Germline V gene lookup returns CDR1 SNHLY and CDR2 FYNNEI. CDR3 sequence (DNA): TGTGCCAGCAGAGGGGACAGAGGTGTTCCACCCCTCCACTTT. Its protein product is CASRGDRGVPPLHF.

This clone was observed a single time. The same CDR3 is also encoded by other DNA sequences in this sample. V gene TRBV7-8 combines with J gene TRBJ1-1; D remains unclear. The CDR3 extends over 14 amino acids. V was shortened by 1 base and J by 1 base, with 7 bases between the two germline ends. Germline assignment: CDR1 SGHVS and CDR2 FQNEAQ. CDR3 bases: TGTGCCAGCAGCTTAGTCGCGGGGAACACTGAAGCTTTCTTT. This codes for CASSLVAGNTEAFF.

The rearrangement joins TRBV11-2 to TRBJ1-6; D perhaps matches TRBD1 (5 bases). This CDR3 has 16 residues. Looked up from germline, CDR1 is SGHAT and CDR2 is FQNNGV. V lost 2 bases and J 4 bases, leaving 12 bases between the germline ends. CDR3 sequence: CASSLIHGQYNSPLHF. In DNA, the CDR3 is TGTGCCAGCAGCTTAATCCACGGACAATATAATTCACCCCTCCACTTT.

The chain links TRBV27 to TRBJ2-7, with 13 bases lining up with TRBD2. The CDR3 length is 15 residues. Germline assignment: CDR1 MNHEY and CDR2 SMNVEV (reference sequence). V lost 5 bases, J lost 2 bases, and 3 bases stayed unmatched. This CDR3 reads CASSHGLAGAYEQYF. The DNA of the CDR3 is TGTGCCAGCAGTCACGGACTAGCGGGGGCCTACGAGCAGTACTTC.

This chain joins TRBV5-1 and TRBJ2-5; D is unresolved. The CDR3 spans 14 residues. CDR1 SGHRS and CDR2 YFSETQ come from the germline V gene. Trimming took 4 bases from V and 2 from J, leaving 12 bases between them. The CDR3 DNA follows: TGCGCCAGCAGCGTGTCCGGGTCTCAAGAGACCCAGTACTTC. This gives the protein CASSVSGSQETQYF. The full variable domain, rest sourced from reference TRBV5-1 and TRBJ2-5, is KAGVTQTPRYLIKTRGQQVTLSCSPISGHRSVSWYQQTPGQGLQFLFEYFSETQRNKGNFPGRFSGRQFSNSRSEMNVSTLELGDSALYLCASSVSGSQETQYFGPGTRLLVL.

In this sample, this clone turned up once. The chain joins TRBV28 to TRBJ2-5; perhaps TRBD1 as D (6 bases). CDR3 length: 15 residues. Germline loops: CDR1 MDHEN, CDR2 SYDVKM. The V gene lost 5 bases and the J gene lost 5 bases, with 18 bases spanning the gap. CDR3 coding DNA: TGTGCCAGCAGTCTCACCAGGGGAATGGGGGAGACCCAGTACTTC. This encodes CASSLTRGMGETQYF.

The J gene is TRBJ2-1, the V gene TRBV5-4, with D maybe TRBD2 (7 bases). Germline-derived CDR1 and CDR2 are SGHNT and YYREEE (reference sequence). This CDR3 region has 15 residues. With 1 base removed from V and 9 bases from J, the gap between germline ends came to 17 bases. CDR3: CASSLLRGRGGEQFF. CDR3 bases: TGTGCCAGCAGCTTGCTTCGGGGGAGGGGGGGTGAGCAGTTCTTC.

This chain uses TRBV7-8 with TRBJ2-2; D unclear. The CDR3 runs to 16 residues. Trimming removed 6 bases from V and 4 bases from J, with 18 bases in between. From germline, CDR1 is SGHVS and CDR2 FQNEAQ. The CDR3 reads CASRTSLLMPTGELFF. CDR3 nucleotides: TGTGCCAGCAGGACTTCCTTACTAATGCCCACCGGGGAGCTGTTTTTT.